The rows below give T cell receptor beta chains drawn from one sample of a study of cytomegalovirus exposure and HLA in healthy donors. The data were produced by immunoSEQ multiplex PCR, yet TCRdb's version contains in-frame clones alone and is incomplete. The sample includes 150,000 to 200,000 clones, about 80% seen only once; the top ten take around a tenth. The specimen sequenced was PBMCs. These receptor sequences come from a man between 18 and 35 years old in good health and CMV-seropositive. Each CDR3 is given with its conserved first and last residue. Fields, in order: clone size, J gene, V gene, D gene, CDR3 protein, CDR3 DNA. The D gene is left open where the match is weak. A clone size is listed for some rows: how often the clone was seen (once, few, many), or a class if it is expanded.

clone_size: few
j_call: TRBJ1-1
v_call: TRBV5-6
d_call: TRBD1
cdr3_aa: CASSLYRGQSTEAFF
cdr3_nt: TGTGCCAGCAGCTTGTACAGGGGGCAGAGCACTGAAGCTTTCTTT

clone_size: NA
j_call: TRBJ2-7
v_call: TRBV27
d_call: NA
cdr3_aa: CASSLSPHPGDYEQYF
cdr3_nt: TGTGCCAGCAGTTTATCCCCGCACCCGGGGGACTACGAGCAGTACTTC

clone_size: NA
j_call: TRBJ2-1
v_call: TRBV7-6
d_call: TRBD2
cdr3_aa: CASSLDVGLVGGSSYNEQFF
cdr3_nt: TGTGCCAGCAGCTTAGATGTTGGGCTAGTGGGGGGGAGCTCCTACAATGAGCAGTTCTTC

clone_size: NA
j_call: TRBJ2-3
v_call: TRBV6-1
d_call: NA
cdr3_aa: CASPRTEGSTDTQYF
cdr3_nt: TGTGCCAGCCCCCGGACGGAGGGTAGCACAGATACGCAGTATTTT

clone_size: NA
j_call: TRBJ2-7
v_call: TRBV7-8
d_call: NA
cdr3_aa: CASSTATRSNEQYF
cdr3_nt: TGTGCCAGCAGCACCGCAACTCGATCAAACGAGCAGTACTTC

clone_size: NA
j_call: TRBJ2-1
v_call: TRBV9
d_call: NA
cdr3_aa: CASSVGRGGSYNEQFF
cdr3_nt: TGTGCCAGCAGCGTAGGGCGGGGAGGCTCCTACAATGAGCAGTTCTTC

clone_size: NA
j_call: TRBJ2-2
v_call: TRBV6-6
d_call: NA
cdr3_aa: CASSYSGAGGELFF
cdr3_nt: TGTGCCAGCAGTTACTCGGGGGCCGGCGGGGAGCTGTTTTTT

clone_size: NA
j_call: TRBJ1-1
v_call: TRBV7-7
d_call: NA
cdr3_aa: CASSPGTNTEAFF
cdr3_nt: TGTGCCAGCAGCCCCGGGACAAACACTGAAGCTTTCTTT

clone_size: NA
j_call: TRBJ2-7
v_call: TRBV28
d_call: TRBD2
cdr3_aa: CASSPGGGRAQYF
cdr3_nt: TGTGCCAGCAGTCCGGGGGGCGGGAGGGCTCAGTACTTC

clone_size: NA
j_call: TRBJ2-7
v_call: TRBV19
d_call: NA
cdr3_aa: CASSISAGLTREQYF
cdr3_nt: TGTGCCAGTAGTATTTCGGCCGGACTCACGCGCGAGCAGTACTTC

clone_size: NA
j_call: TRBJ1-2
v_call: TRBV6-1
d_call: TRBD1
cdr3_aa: CASSREGAGGYTF
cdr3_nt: TGTGCCAGCAGTAGAGAGGGGGCGGGTGGCTACACCTTC

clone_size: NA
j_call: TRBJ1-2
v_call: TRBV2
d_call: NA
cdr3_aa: CASSGTGTYGYTF
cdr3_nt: TGTGCCAGCAGTGGGACGGGGACATATGGCTACACCTTC

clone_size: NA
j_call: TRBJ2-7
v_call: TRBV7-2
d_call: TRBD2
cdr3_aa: CASSLLAGGPYEQYF
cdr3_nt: TGTGCCAGCAGCTTACTAGCGGGAGGGCCGTACGAGCAGTACTTC

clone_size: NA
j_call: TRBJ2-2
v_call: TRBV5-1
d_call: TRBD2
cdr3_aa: CASSLGLAGSLPGELFF
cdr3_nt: TGCGCCAGCAGCCTGGGACTAGCGGGATCCCTCCCCGGGGAGCTGTTTTTT

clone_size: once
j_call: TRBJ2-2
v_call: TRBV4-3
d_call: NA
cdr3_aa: CASSQETAINTGELFF
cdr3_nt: TGCGCCAGCAGCCAAGAAACAGCCATCAACACCGGGGAGCTGTTTTTT

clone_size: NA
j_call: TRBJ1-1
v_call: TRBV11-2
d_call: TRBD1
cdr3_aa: CASTRAQTGFITEAFF
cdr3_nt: TGTGCCAGCACCCGAGCCCAGACAGGGTTTATTACTGAAGCTTTCTTT

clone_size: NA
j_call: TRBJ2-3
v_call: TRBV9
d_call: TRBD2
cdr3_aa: CASSLRGGTDTQYF
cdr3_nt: TGTGCCAGCAGCCTCCGGGGAGGGACAGATACGCAGTATTTT

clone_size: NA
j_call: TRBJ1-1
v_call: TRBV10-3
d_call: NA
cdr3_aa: CAISETEMNTEAFF
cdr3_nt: TGTGCCATCAGTGAAACGGAGATGAACACTGAAGCTTTCTTT

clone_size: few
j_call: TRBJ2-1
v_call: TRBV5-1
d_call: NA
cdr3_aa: CASSLSEEQFF
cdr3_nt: TGCGCCAGCAGCTTGTCGGAGGAGCAGTTCTTC

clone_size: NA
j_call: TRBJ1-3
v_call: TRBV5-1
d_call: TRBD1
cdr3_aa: CASSQGQGAKGNTIYF
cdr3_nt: TGCGCCAGCAGCCAAGGACAGGGGGCGAAGGGAAACACCATATATTTT

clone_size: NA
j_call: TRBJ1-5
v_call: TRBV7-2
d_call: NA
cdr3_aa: CASSPIAGFQPQHF
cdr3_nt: TGTGCCAGCAGCCCCATCGCCGGTTTTCAGCCCCAGCATTTT

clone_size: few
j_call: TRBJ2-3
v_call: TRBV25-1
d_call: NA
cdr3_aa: CASSELTGGTDTQYF
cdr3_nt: TGTGCCAGCAGTGAATTAACAGGCGGCACAGATACGCAGTATTTT

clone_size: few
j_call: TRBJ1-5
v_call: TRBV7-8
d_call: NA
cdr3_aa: CASSLEAGFVQPQHF
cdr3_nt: TGTGCCAGCAGCTTAGAGGCAGGGTTTGTTCAGCCCCAGCATTTT

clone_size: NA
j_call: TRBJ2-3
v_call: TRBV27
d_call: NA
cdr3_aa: CASSPTSLEADTQYF
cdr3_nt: TGTGCCAGCAGCCCAACTAGCCTGGAGGCAGATACGCAGTATTTT

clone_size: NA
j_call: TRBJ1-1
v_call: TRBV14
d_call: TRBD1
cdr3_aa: CASSLWTGANTEAFF
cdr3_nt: TGTGCCAGCAGCCTGTGGACAGGAGCGAACACTGAAGCTTTCTTT

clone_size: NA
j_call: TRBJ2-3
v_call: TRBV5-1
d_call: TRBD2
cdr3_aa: CASSLAGGGTDTQYF
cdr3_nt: TGCGCCAGCAGCTTAGCGGGAGGGGGCACAGATACGCAGTATTTT

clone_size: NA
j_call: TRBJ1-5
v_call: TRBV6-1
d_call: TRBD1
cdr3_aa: CASSEIEGAGNQPQHF
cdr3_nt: TGTGCCAGCAGTGAAATAGAGGGGGCTGGCAATCAGCCCCAGCATTTT

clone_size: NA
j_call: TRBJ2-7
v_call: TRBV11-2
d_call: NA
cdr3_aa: CASRYAKVTGYEQYF
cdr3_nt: TGTGCCAGCAGGTATGCTAAAGTGACAGGCTACGAGCAGTACTTC

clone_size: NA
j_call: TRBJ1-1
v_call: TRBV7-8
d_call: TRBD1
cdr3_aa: CASSFSGGYTEAFF
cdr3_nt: TGTGCCAGCAGCTTTTCAGGGGGGTACACTGAAGCTTTCTTT

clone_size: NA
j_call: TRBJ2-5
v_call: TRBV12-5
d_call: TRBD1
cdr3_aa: CASGFGITGTGIPETQYF
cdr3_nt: TGTGCTAGTGGTTTTGGAATTACCGGGACAGGAATTCCAGAGACCCAGTACTTC

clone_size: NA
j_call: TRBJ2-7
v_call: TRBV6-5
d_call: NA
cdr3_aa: CASSPYMGGREQYF
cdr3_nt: TGTGCCAGCAGTCCCTACATGGGGGGTAGGGAGCAGTACTTC

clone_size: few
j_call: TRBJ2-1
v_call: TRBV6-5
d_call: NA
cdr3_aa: CASSYAVAGSYNEQFF
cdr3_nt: TGTGCCAGCAGTTACGCCGTTGCGGGGTCCTACAATGAGCAGTTCTTC

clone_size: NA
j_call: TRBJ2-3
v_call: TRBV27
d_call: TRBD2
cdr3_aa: CASSLDLAGEQYF
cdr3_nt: TGTGCCAGCAGTTTGGATTTAGCGGGGGAGCAGTATTTT

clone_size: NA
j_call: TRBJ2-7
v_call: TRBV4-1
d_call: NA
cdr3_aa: CASSQDPGGESSYEQYF
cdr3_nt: TGCGCCAGCAGCCAAGATCCGGGGGGCGAAAGCTCCTACGAGCAGTACTTC

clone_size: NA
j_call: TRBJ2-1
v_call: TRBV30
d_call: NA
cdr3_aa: CAWSVGKGVYNEQFF
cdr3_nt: TGTGCCTGGAGTGTTGGTAAGGGGGTTTACAATGAGCAGTTCTTC

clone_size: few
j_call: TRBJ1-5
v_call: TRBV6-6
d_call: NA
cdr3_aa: CASRTGPSNQPQHF
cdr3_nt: TGTGCCAGCAGGACAGGACCTAGCAATCAGCCCCAGCATTTT

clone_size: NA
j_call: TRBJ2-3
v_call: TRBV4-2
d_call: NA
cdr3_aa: CASSQESERPAGDTQYF
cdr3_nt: TGTGCCAGCAGCCAAGAGAGTGAGCGCCCGGCGGGAGATACGCAGTATTTT

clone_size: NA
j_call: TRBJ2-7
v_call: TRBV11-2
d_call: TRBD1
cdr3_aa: CASSGQGAYEQYF
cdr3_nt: TGTGCCAGCAGCGGACAGGGAGCCTACGAGCAGTACTTC

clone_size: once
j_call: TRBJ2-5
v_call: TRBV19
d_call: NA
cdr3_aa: CASSPRASETQYF
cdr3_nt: TGTGCCAGTAGCCCTAGAGCGAGCGAGACCCAGTACTTC

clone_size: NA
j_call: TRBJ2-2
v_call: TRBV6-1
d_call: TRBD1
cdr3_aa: CASTAPGQGARELFF
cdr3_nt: TGTGCCAGCACCGCACCCGGACAGGGGGCGAGGGAGCTGTTTTTT

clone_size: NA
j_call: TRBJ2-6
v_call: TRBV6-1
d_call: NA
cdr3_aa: CASSAWTVLSGANVLTF
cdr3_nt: TGTGCCAGCAGTGCCTGGACAGTTCTCTCTGGGGCCAACGTCCTGACTTTC

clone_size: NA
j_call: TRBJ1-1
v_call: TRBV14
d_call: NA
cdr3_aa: CASSQEAGASTEAFF
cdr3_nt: TGTGCCAGCAGCCAAGAAGCGGGCGCAAGCACTGAAGCTTTCTTT

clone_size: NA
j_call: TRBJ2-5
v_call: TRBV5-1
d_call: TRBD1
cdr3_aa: CASSTGTGRETQYF
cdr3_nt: TGCGCCAGCAGCACTGGGACAGGGCGAGAGACCCAGTACTTC

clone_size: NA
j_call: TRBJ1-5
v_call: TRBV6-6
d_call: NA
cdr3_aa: CASSQDIYQPQHF
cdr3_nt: TGTGCCAGCAGTCAAGACATTTATCAGCCCCAGCATTTT

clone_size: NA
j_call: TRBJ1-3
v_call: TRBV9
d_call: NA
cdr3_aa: CASSSEGSGALGGNTIYF
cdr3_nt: TGTGCCAGCAGCTCAGAGGGCAGTGGAGCCCTAGGTGGAAACACCATATATTTT

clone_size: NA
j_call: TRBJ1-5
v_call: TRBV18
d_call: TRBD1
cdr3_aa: CASSRGGQGNQPQHF
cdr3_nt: TGTGCCAGCTCACGAGGGGGACAGGGCAATCAGCCCCAGCATTTT

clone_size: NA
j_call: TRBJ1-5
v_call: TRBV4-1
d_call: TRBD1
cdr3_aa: CASSQVGTGVHNQPQHF
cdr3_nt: TGCGCCAGCAGCCAAGTCGGGACAGGGGTTCACAATCAGCCCCAGCATTTT

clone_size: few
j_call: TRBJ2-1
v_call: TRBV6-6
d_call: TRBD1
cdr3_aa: CASSYQDRAAGNEQFF
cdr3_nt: TGTGCCAGCAGTTACCAAGACAGGGCTGCGGGCAATGAGCAGTTCTTC

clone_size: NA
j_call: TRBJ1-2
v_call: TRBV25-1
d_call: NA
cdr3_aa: CASSAPGGINYGYTF
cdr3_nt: TGTGCCAGCAGTGCCCCTGGCGGGATTAACTATGGCTACACCTTC

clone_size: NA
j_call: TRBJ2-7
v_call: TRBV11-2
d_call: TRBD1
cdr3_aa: CASSLETGVSYEQYF
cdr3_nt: TGTGCCAGCAGCTTAGAAACAGGGGTCTCCTACGAGCAGTACTTC

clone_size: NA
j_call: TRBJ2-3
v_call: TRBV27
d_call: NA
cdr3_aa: CASTRTYPTDTQYF
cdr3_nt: TGTGCCAGCACCAGGACTTACCCCACAGATACGCAGTATTTT